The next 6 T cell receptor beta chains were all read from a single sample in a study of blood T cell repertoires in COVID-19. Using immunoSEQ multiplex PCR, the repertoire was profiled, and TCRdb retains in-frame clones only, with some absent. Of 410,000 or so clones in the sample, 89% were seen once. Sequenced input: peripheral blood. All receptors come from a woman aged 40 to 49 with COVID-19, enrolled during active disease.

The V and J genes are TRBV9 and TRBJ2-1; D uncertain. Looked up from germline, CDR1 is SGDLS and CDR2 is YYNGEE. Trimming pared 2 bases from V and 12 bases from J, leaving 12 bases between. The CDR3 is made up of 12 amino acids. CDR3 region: CASSVSPSPQFF. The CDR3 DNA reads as TGTGCCAGCAGCGTTTCCCCTTCTCCGCAGTTCTTC.

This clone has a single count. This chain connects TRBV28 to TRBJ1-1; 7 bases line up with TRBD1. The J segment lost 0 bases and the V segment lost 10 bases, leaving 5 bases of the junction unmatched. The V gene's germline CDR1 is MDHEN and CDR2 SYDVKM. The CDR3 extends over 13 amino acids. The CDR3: CATRGQLNTEAFF. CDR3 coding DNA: TGTGCCACCAGGGGACAGTTGAACACTGAAGCTTTCTTT.

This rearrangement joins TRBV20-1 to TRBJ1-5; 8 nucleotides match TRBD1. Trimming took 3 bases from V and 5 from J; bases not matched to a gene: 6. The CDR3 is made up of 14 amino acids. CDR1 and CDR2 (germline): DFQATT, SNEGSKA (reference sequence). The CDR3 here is CSASLSTGDQPQHF. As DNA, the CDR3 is TGCAGTGCTAGTCTCTCGACAGGGGATCAGCCCCAGCATTTT.

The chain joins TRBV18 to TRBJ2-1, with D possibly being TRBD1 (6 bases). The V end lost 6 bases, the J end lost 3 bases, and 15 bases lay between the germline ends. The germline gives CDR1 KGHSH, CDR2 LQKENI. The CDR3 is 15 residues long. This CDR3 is CASSLGQIIYNEQFF. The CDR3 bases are TGTGCCAGCTCGCTAGGACAGATAATCTACAATGAGCAGTTCTTC.

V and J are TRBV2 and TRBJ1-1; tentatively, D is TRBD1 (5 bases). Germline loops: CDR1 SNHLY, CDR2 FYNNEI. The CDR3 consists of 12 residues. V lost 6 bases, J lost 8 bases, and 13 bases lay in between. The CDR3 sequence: CASRGGQGEAFF. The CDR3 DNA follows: TGTGCCAGCAGAGGTGGACAAGGGGAAGCTTTCTTT.

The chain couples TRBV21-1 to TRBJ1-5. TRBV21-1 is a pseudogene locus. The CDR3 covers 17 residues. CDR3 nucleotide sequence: TGTGCCAGCAGCAAAGAAAAAAAACTACTTAGCAATCAGCCCCAGCATTTT. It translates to CASSKEKKLLSNQPQHF.